A single sample is the source of the 26 T cell receptor beta chains below, sequenced in a study of T cells in Graves' hyperthyroidism and ophthalmopathy. The CDR3 regions of TCR beta were amplified from RNA transcripts. The HTBI primer set was used in a first-round RT-PCR of the TCR CDR3. One entry per CDR3 protein, called by TCRdb with MiXCR from the multiplex PCR reads. The data contain 450,000 to 650,000 distinct CDR3 sequences, 17% of them singletons. Material for sequencing was blood. All receptors come from a woman aged 18-29 years with Graves' ophthalmopathy.

Comment on this clonotype: A much larger clone lies a single base off, so this may be a read error. The chain has TRBV11-2 and TRBJ2-5; D is perhaps TRBD1 or TRBD2 (5 bases each). This CDR3 contains 16 residues. The germline V and J ends were trimmed by 4 bases and 4 bases, with 19 bases remaining between them. CDR1 SGHAT and CDR2 FQNNGV come from the germline V gene. This CDR3 reads CASSSGTRWDGETQYF. In DNA, the CDR3 is TGTGCCAGCAGCTCCGGTACTAGGTGGGACGGAGAGACCCAGTACTTC. Supplemented by reference TRBV11-2 and TRBJ2-5, the full variable domain reads EAGVAQSPRYKIIEKRQSVAFWCNPISGHATLYWYQQILGQGPKLLIQFQNNGVVDDSQLPKDRFSAERLKGVDSTLKIQPAKLEDSAVYLCASSSGTRWDGETQYFGPGTRLLVL.

The table lists this clonotype with many counts. The V and J genes are TRBV5-1 and TRBJ1-5; D is possibly TRBD1 (5 bases). The CDR3 sequence is 15 residues long. The germline V gene encodes CDR1 SGHRS and CDR2 YFSETQ. V was trimmed by 5 bases and J by 5 bases, leaving 17 bases between them. The CDR3 sequence: CASRKQTGPHQPQHF. Written as DNA, the CDR3 is TGCGCCAGCAGAAAACAAACGGGACCCCATCAGCCCCAGCATTTT.

This rearrangement joins TRBV7-3 to TRBJ2-3; TRBD2 aligns across 10 bases. Germline assignment: CDR1 SGHTA and CDR2 FQGTGA. V was clipped by 5 bases and J by 4 bases; unmatched bases: 6. The CDR3 is 15 residues long. CDR3 protein: CASSLSGRPPDTQYF. The CDR3 nucleotides read TGTGCCAGCAGCCTTAGCGGGAGGCCCCCAGATACGCAGTATTTT.

The V and J genes are TRBV20-1 and TRBJ2-7; a possible D gene is TRBD2 (6 bases). Germline V gene data show CDR1 as DFQATT and CDR2 as SNEGSKA (reference sequence). The CDR3 is made up of 12 amino acids. V lost 3 bases to trimming and J lost 3 bases, with 9 bases between them. In DNA, the CDR3 is TGCAGTGCTAGGGCGGAGGGCTACGAGCAGTACTTC. This sequence encodes CSARAEGYEQYF.

In this sample, this clonotype turned up a few times. V is TRBV25-1 and J is TRBJ2-7; TRBD2 matches 7 bases. Germline CDR1 reads MGHDK; CDR2 reads SYGVNS. This CDR3 has 13 residues. V dropped 4 bases and J dropped 7; count of bases not matched to a gene: 7. The CDR3 loop reads CASSVPSGGEQYF. The CDR3 DNA sequence: TGTGCCAGCAGTGTTCCTAGCGGTGGGGAGCAGTACTTC.

This clonotype has a handful of counts. This sequence joins TRBV4-1 and TRBJ2-3; D remains ambiguous. Germline-derived CDR1 and CDR2 are MGHRA and YSYEKL. V dropped 4 bases and J dropped 2 bases, with 28 bases sitting between them. This CDR3 comprises 20 residues. As DNA, the CDR3 is TGCGCCAGCAGCCGACCTCGTCCTGAACAGCCAAGGGAATACACAGATACGCAGTATTTT. It encodes CASSRPRPEQPREYTDTQYF.

This clonotype was counted at least ten times. The J gene is TRBJ1-1, the V gene TRBV27; 7 positions agree with TRBD1. Germline V lookup: CDR1 MNHEY, CDR2 SMNVEV (reference sequence). The CDR3 sequence is 16 residues long. V lost 2 bases, J lost 0 bases, and 6 bases stayed unmatched. The CDR3 DNA follows: TGTGCCAGCAGTTTAGCCATGGACAGGATGAACACTGAAGCTTTCTTT. It encodes CASSLAMDRMNTEAFF.

V and J are TRBV6-5 and TRBJ2-2; D is ambiguous. The germline CDR1 and CDR2 sequences are MNHEY and SVGAGI. Trimming removed 2 bases from V and 5 bases from J, with 15 bases in between. The CDR3 sequence is 16 residues long. In DNA form, the CDR3 reads TGTGCCAGCAGTTACAGCCCCTCAGGTTCAACCGGGGAGCTGTTTTTT. Amino acids: CASSYSPSGSTGELFF.

In its sample, this clonotype was seen a few times. This sequence joins TRBV9 and TRBJ2-1, with no clear D. The V gene lost 0 bases and the J gene lost 7 bases, with 8 bases spanning the gap. Per germline, CDR1 SGDLS and CDR2 YYNGEE. This CDR3 is built from 13 residues. The CDR3 sequence is CASSVAFPNEQFF. As DNA, the CDR3 is TGTGCCAGCAGCGTAGCCTTTCCAAATGAGCAGTTCTTC.

This clonotype has ten or more counts. The chain employs TRBV20-1 and TRBJ1-1; D unresolved. CDR3 size: 13 residues. Between the trimmed V and J ends, which lost 3 bases and 1 base, there was a span of 9 bases. CDR1 is DFQATT and CDR2 is SNEGSKA in the germline V gene (reference sequence). DNA of the CDR3: TGCAGTGCTAGTAACGACAAGAACACTGAAGCTTTCTTT. This encodes CSASNDKNTEAFF.

This clonotype was detected ten times or more. V is TRBV7-2 and J is TRBJ2-5, with D uncertain. The V and J ends lost 1 base and 1 base respectively, with 4 bases between them. The CDR3 length is 13 residues. Germline loops: CDR1 SGHTA, CDR2 FQGNSA. The CDR3 protein is CASSLVFQETQYF. The CDR3 DNA is TGTGCCAGCAGCTTAGTGTTCCAAGAGACCCAGTACTTC. The full variable domain, rest sourced from reference TRBV7-2 and TRBJ2-5, is GAGVSQSPSNKVTEKGKDVELRCDPISGHTALYWYRQSLGQGLEFLIYFQGNSAPDKSGLPSDRFSAERTGGSVSTLTIQRTQQEDSAVYLCASSLVFQETQYFGPGTRLLVL.

This clonotype has at least ten counts. One end of the junction fails to match germline, which may point to a read error. The chain has TRBV7-8 and TRBJ2-7; perhaps TRBD1 as D (6 bases). This CDR3 comprises 16 residues. Germline CDR1 SGHVS, CDR2 FQNEAQ. The CDR3, as DNA: TGTGCCAGCAGATTAGGGGACCCAGGGGTTTTTTACGAGCAGTACTTC. As protein: CASRLGDPGVFYEQYF.

This clonotype was detected only a few times. The V and J genes are TRBV5-1 and TRBJ2-7; D call uncertain. The CDR3 is 13 amino acids. Germline loops: CDR1 SGHRS, CDR2 YFSETQ. Trimming shortened V by 7 bases and J by 2 bases, and 13 bases separated the two germline ends. The CDR3 here is CASGVTGPYEQYF. In DNA, the CDR3 is TGCGCCAGCGGCGTCACTGGTCCCTACGAGCAGTACTTC.

This clonotype has a count of ten or more. This chain connects TRBV5-1 to TRBJ1-2; 8 bases are shared with TRBD1. There are 15 residues in the CDR3. Germline CDR1 reads SGHRS; CDR2 reads YFSETQ. Germline trimming cut 0 bases from V and 4 bases from J; bases unmatched to any gene: 5. CDR3 region: CASSLEGDRSYGYTF. For the CDR3, the DNA is TGCGCCAGCAGCTTGGAAGGGGACAGGAGCTATGGCTACACCTTC.

The chain uses TRBV7-9 and TRBJ2-5; TRBD2 matches 11 bases. Trimming removed 5 bases from V and 0 bases from J; junction bases left unmatched: 11. The CDR3 is made up of 18 amino acids. The V gene's germline CDR1 is SEHNR and CDR2 FQNEAQ (reference sequence). The CDR3 nucleotides read TGTGCCAGCAGCAGAACAGGGACTAGCGGTCGGTACCAAGAGACCCAGTACTTC. Translated: CASSRTGTSGRYQETQYF.

Ten or more counts support this clonotype. V is TRBV6-2 or TRBV6-3 and J is TRBJ1-2; D is uncertain. The ends were cut back, 2 bases at V and 2 bases at J, with 6 bases in the middle. The CDR3 extends over 13 amino acids. Germline V lookup: CDR1 MNHEY, CDR2 SVGEGT. Here the CDR3 reads CASSYKGNYGYTF. The CDR3, as DNA: TGTGCCAGCAGTTACAAGGGCAACTATGGCTACACCTTC.

V is TRBV11-2 and J is TRBJ1-6, with D tentatively TRBD1 (5 bases). V dropped 4 bases and J dropped 9 bases, with 22 bases sitting between them. This CDR3 is built from 17 residues. CDR1 is SGHAT, CDR2 FQNNGV, per germline. This chain's CDR3 is CASSWGRIPISGSPLHF. The CDR3 DNA follows: TGTGCCAGCAGCTGGGGACGGATCCCGATTTCGGGTTCACCCCTCCACTTT.

The V gene is TRBV25-1, the J gene TRBJ2-5, with D possibly TRBD2 on 6 matching bases. V shed 4 bases and J shed 0 bases, with 18 bases lying between them. The germline gives CDR1 MGHDK, CDR2 SYGVNS. There are 17 residues in the CDR3. CDR3 nucleotides: TGTGCCAGCAGTGGCGCGGTATCAAGGAGGGACCAAGAGACCCAGTACTTC. The encoded protein is CASSGAVSRRDQETQYF.

The J gene is TRBJ1-1, the V gene TRBV13; D is possibly TRBD1 (5 bases). CDR3 length equals 18 residues. V lost 5 bases, J lost 1 base, and 23 bases lay in between. The germline CDR1 and CDR2 sequences are PRHDT and FYEKMQ (reference sequence). CDR3 in amino acids: CASSESSGTPTANTEAFF. In nucleotides, the CDR3 is TGTGCCAGCAGCGAGTCCTCCGGGACTCCTACCGCGAACACTGAAGCTTTCTTT.

This clonotype was recorded at least ten times. The chain couples TRBV13 to TRBJ2-5, with TRBD2 identical over 10 bases. Germline V gene data show CDR1 as PRHDT and CDR2 as FYEKMQ (reference sequence). The CDR3 has 15 residues. The V and J ends lost 0 bases and 5 bases, in that order; junction bases with no gene match: 3. CDR3 in DNA: TGTGCCAGCAGCTTAGGACTAGCGGGAAAGGAGACCCAGTACTTC. Its protein product is CASSLGLAGKETQYF.

This sequence joins TRBV7-9 and TRBJ2-5; 7 bases map to TRBD1. Germline V CDR1 and CDR2: SEHNR, FQNEAQ (reference sequence). With 5 bases clipped from V and 1 base from J, the junction kept 7 bases outside the gene matches. The CDR3 is 15 amino acids. CDR3 loop: CASSPEQGSQETQYF. CDR3 nucleotides: TGTGCCAGCAGCCCCGAACAGGGGAGCCAAGAGACCCAGTACTTC.

The chain has TRBV5-1 and TRBJ2-5; 10 positions agree with TRBD2. V dropped 6 bases and J dropped 4; count of bases not matched to a gene: 12. Germline CDR1 is SGHRS and CDR2 is YFSETQ. This CDR3 has 16 residues. For the CDR3, the DNA is TGCGCCAGCACATCGGCCGGAGCGGGGGGGCGAGAGACCCAGTACTTC. This codes for CASTSAGAGGRETQYF.

The gene calls are TRBV3-2 and TRBJ2-3; TRBD2, as called in the table, went unchecked against the DNA. TRBV3-2 counts as a pseudogene. The CDR3 spans 16 residues. This CDR3 reads CASSQGLAKSTDTQYF. The CDR3 DNA follows: TGTGCCAGCAGCCAAGGGCTAGCCAAGAGCACAGATACGCAGTATTTT.

Points on this clonotype: A much larger clone sits a single nucleotide away, making a read error possible. CDR3 residues: CASRSGGADTQYF. DNA of the CDR3: TGCGCCAGCAGATCAGGGGGCGCAGATACGCAGTATTTT. J is TRBJ2-3 and V is TRBV5-1; 8 bases line up with TRBD1. The CDR3 is 13 amino acids. Germline V gives CDR1 SGHRS, CDR2 YFSETQ. With V trimmed by 5 bases and J by 4 bases, 3 bases remained unmatched. The variable domain in full, with the rest retrieved from reference TRBV5-1 and TRBJ2-3, is KAGVTQTPRYLIKTRGQQVTLSCSPISGHRSVSWYQQTPGQGLQFLFEYFSETQRNKGNFPGRFSGRQFSNSRSEMNVSTLELGDSALYLCASRSGGADTQYFGPGTRLTVL.

CDR3 in DNA: TGCAGCGTTCTTCAGGGGGCCTCTGGGGCCAACGTCCTGACTTTC. It encodes CSVLQGASGANVLTF. This sequence joins TRBV29-1 and TRBJ2-6, with 8 bases identical to TRBD1. V trimming: 5 bases; J trimming: 0 bases; junction bases outside the gene matches: 3. This CDR3 has 15 residues. Germline-derived CDR1 and CDR2 are SQVTM and ANQGSEA.

This clonotype came up many times. The V gene is TRBV7-2, the J gene TRBJ2-7; 12 nucleotides match TRBD2. V shed 7 bases, J shed 5 bases, and the junction held 6 bases outside the gene matches. The germline CDR1 and CDR2 sequences are SGHTA and FQGNSA. The CDR3 is made up of 14 amino acids. CDR3 amino acids: CASTLAGGFDEQYF. CDR3 sequence (DNA): TGTGCCAGCACCCTAGCGGGAGGGTTCGACGAGCAGTACTTC.